This T cell receptor (beta chain) was captured in a study of T cell responses to AZD1222 COVID-19 vaccine. Study-level results: Spike-wide coverage was observed for vaccine-associated CD4 TCRs, with dominant responses at 160-218 and 743-854. Baseline testing showed seropositivity in only 5 or 6 AZD1222 recipients.

This table comes from immunoSEQ multiplex PCR, and its TCRdb copy is limited to in-frame clones, with some not included. Here the sample spans 82,000 or so clones, around nine tenths being singletons. The CDR3 covers 15 residues. Trimming left V 1 base short and J 4 bases short, with 13 bases between. Germline values: CDR1 LNHDA, CDR2 SQIVND (reference sequence). On this clone itself: Its antigen remains unknown.

V gene TRBV19 combines with J gene TRBJ1-1; no definite D call. The clonotype originates from an adult in good health. Here the sequenced sample was peripheral blood, taken on day 0 of AZD1222 vaccination. CDR3 in amino acids: CASSIAARLITEAFF. The CDR3 nucleotides are TGTGCCAGTAGTATAGCCGCCAGGTTAATCACTGAAGCTTTCTTT.